This note documents a single T cell receptor (beta chain) sequence. The data are from a study of blood T cell repertoires in COVID-19. Sequencing was performed with immunoSEQ multiplex PCR; in TCRdb, only in-frame clones are kept and a portion is missing. The table has about 160,000 clones, approximately 91% seen once; the top ten hold approximately 2.2%. Sequenced material: peripheral blood. The TCR originated in a young man with acute or convalescent COVID-19.

CDR3 sequence reads: CASSDLGGRSNEKLFF. The CDR3, as DNA: TGTGCCAGCAGTGACCTGGGGGGACGGTCTAATGAAAAACTGTTTTTT. The chain couples TRBV6-1 to TRBJ1-4; tentative D call: TRBD1 (5 bases). V lost 3 bases to trimming and J lost 3 bases, with 14 bases between them. The CDR3 contains 16 residues. Per germline, CDR1 MNHNS and CDR2 SASEGT.